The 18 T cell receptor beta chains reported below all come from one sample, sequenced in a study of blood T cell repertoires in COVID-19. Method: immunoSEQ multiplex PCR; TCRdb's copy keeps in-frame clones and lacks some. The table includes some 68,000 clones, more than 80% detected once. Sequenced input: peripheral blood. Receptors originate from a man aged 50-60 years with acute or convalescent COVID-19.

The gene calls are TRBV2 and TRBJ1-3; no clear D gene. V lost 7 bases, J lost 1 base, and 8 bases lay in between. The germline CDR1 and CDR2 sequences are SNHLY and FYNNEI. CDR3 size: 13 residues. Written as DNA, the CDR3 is TGTGCCAGCACTGAGAGTTCTGGAAACACCATATATTTT. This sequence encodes CASTESSGNTIYF.

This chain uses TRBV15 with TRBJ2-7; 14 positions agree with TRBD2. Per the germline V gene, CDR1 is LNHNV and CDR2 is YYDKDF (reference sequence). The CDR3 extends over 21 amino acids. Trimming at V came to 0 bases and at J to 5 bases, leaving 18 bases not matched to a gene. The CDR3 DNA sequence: TGTGCCACCAGCAGAGATCGGGTGGCAGGGACTAGCGGGAGAGGCCGAAACGAGCAGTACTTC. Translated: CATSRDRVAGTSGRGRNEQYF.

CDR3 in DNA: TGCAGTGCTAGTGCGGCGACTGAACGCACAGATACGCAGTATTTT. Translated: CSASAATERTDTQYF. The J gene is TRBJ2-3, the V gene TRBV20-1; D is uncertain. The CDR3 runs to 15 residues. Trimming left V 3 bases short and J 1 base short, with 14 bases between. CDR1 is DFQATT and CDR2 is SNEGSKA in the germline V gene (reference sequence).

The CDR3 DNA reads as TGTGCCACCAGCAGACTCCTGGACAGGGGGGTCACTAATGAAAAACTGTTTTTT. This translates into CATSRLLDRGVTNEKLFF. J is TRBJ1-4 and V is TRBV15, with TRBD1 identical over 10 bases. The CDR3 contains 18 residues. Germline lookup yields CDR1 LNHNV and CDR2 YYDKDF (reference sequence). J was trimmed by 2 bases and V by 2 bases; bases with no gene match: 8.

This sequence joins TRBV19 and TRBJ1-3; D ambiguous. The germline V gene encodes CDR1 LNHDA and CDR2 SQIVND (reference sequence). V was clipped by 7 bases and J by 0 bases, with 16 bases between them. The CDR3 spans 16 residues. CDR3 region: CASTVALPGSGNTIYF. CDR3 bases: TGTGCCAGTACCGTGGCTCTACCGGGCTCTGGAAACACCATATATTTT.

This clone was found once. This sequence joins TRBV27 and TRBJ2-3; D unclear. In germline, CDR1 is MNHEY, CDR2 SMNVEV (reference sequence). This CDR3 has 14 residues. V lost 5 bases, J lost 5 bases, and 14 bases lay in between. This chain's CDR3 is CASSGQPGVDTQYF. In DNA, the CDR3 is TGTGCCAGCAGTGGCCAGCCGGGTGTAGATACGCAGTATTTT.

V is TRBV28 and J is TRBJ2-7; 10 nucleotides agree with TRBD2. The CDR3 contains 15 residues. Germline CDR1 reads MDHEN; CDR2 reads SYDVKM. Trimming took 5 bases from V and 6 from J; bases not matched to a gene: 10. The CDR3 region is CASSQLGSGRTEQYF. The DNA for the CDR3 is TGTGCCAGCAGTCAACTAGGTAGCGGGAGGACCGAGCAGTACTTC.

Here the CDR3 reads CASSFAGNSYNEQFF. In nucleotides, the CDR3 is TGTGCCAGCAGTTTTGCCGGGAACTCCTACAATGAGCAGTTCTTC. J is TRBJ2-1 and V is TRBV28; maybe TRBD2 (5 bases). Trimming took off 3 bases at V and 0 bases at J, with 9 bases between the two ends. This CDR3 comprises 15 residues. The germline CDR1 and CDR2 sequences are MDHEN and SYDVKM.

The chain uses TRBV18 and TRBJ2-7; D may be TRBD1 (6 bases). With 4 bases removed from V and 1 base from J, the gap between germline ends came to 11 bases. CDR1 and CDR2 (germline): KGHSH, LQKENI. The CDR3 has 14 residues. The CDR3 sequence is CASSRQGKSYEQYV. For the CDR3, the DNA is TGTGCCAGCTCACGGCAGGGGAAGTCCTACGAGCAGTACGTC.

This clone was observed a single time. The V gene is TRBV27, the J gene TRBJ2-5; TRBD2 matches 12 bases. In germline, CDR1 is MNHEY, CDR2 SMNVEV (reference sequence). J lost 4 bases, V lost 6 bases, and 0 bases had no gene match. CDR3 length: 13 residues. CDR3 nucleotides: TGTGCCAGCAGACTAGCGGGAGGAGAGACCCAGTACTTC. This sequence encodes CASRLAGGETQYF.

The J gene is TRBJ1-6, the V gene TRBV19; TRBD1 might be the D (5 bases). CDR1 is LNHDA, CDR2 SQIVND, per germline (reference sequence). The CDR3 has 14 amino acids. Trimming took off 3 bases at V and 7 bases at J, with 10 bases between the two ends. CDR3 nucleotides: TGTGCCAGTAGTATGCGGGGGGTCAATTCACCCCTCCACTTT. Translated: CASSMRGVNSPLHF.

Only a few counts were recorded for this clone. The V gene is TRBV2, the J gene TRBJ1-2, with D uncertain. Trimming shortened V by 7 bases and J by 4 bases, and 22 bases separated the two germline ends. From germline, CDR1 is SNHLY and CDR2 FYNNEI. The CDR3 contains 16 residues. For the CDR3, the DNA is TGTGCCAGCAACCGAGAGGGCCGGATAATCGGCTATGGCTACACCTTC. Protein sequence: CASNREGRIIGYGYTF.

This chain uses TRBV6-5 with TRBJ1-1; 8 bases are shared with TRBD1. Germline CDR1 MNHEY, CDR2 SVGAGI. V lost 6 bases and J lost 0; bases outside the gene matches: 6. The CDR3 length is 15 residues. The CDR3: CASSDRGRVNTEAFF. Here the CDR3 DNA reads TGTGCCAGCAGCGACAGGGGCCGCGTGAACACTGAAGCTTTCTTT.

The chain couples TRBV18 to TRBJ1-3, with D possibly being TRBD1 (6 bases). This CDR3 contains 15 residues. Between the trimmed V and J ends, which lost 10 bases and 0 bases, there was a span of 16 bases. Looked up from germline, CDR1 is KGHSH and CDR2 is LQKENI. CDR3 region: CATQGTRNSGNTIYF. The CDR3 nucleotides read TGTGCCACCCAAGGGACACGCAACTCTGGAAACACCATATATTTT.

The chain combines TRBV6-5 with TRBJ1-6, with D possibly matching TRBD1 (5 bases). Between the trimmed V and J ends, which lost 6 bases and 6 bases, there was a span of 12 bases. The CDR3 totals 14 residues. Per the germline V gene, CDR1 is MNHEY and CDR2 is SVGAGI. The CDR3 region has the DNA TGTGCCAGCAGGAGGAGGGGCCCTAATTCACCCCTCCACTTT. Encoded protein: CASRRRGPNSPLHF.

CDR3 DNA: TGTGCCACCAGTGATAACAGGGTTCTGGAGACCCAGTACTTC. Protein sequence: CATSDNRVLETQYF. V usage is TRBV24-1 and J usage is TRBJ2-5; the D gene is possibly TRBD1 (6 bases). V was trimmed by 3 bases and J by 5 bases, leaving 12 bases between them. This CDR3 has 14 amino acids. Germline CDR1 is KGHDR and CDR2 is SFDVKD.

CDR3 in DNA: TGTGCCAGCAGTTACTCTGGACAGCACAATGAGCAGTTCTTC. It is translated as CASSYSGQHNEQFF. This chain uses TRBV6-5 with TRBJ2-1; a weak D match, TRBD1 (6 bases). Trimming cost V 0 bases and J 5 bases, with 8 bases left between them. CDR1 and CDR2 (germline): MNHEY, SVGAGI. The CDR3 spans 14 residues.

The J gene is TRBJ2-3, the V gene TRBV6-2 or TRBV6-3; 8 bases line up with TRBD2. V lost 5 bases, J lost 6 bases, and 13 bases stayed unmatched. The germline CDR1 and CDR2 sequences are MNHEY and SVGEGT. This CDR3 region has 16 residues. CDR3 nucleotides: TGTGCCAGCAGTGGACGAGCGGGAGTTGTGTCGGATACGCAGTATTTT. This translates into CASSGRAGVVSDTQYF.